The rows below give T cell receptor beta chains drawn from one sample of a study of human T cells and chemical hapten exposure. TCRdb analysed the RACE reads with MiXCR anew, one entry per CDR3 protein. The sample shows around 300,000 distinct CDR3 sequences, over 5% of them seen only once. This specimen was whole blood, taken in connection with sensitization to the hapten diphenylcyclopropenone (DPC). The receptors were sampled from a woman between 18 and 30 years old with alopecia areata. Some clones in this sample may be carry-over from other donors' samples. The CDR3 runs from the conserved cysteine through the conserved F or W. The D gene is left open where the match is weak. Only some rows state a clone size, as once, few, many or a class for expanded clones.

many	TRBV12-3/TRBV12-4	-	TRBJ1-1	CASSLNWGGTEAFF	TGTGCCAGCAGTTTAAATTGGGGGGGCACTGAAGCTTTCTTT
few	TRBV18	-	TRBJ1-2	CASSPMEGVDYGYTF	TGTGCCAGCTCACCGATGGAAGGGGTTGACTATGGCTACACCTTC
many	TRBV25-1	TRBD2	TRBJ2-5	CASSPGLAGGLETQYF	TGTGCCAGCAGTCCCGGACTAGCGGGGGGGCTAGAGACCCAGTACTTC
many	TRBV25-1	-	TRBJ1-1	CASSVTGRTEAFF	TGTGCCAGCAGTGTGACGGGTCGGACTGAAGCTTTCTTT
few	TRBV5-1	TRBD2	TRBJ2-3	CASTTSFDTDTQYF	TGCGCCAGCACGACTAGCTTTGACACAGATACGCAGTATTTT
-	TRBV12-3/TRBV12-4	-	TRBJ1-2	CASSFGHIANYGYTF	TGTGCCAGCAGTTTTGGACATATAGCTAACTATGGCTACACCTTC
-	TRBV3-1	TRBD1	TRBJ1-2	CASSQAGTGQGYGYTF	TGTGCCAGCAGCCAAGCCGGGACAGGGCAGGGCTATGGCTACACCTTC
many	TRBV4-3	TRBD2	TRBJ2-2	CASSQDRAGANTGELFF	TGCGCCAGCAGCCAAGATAGGGCGGGGGCGAACACCGGGGAGCTGTTTTTT
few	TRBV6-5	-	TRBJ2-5	CASSYSLGGETQYF	TGTGCCAGCAGTTACTCATTGGGGGGAGAGACCCAGTACTTC
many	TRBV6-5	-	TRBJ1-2	CASSYERKNYGYTF	TGTGCCAGCAGTTACGAACGGAAAAACTATGGCTACACCTTC
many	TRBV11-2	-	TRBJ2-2	CASRTRLPPNTGELFF	TGTGCCAGCAGAACAAGGCTTCCACCCAACACCGGGGAGCTGTTTTTT
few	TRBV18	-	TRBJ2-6	CASSPPGKQVSGANVLTF	TGTGCCAGCTCACCACCGGGAAAACAGGTCTCTGGGGCCAACGTCCTGACTTTC
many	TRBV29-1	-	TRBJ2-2	CSVGPRADTGELFF	TGCAGCGTTGGCCCCAGGGCGGACACCGGGGAGCTGTTTTTT
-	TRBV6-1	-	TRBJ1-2	CVSQLPNYGYTF	TGTGTTTCGCAACTGCCCAACTATGGCTACACCTTC
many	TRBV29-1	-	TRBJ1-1	CSVVSTEAFF	TGCAGCGTTGTTTCCACTGAAGCTTTCTTT
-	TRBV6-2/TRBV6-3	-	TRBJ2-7	CASSLFGEQYF	TGTGCCAGCAGCTTATTCGGGGAGCAGTACTTC
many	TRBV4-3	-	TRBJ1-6	CASSQDPFSLNSPLHF	TGCGCCAGCAGCCAAGATCCGTTCAGCCTTAATTCACCCCTCCACTTT
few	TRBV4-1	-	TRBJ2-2	CASSHSRQDRENTGELFF	TGCGCCAGCAGCCACTCTCGACAGGACAGAGAGAACACCGGGGAGCTGTTTTTT
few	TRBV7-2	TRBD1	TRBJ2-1	CASRNGGTGGYNEQFF	TGTGCCAGCAGGAACGGTGGGACAGGGGGGTACAATGAGCAGTTCTTC